Below are 8 T cell receptor beta chains sequenced from a single sample in a study of low-dose radiotherapy and immunotherapy resistance in tumors (dated by TCRdb to the early 2020s). The reads were generated on an Illumina HiSeq 2500. Superscript III and a set of TRAV- and TRBV-specific primers were used to synthesize first-strand cDNA, so that both TCRalpha and TCRbeta chains were covered. TCRs were amplified with Phusion for about 20 PCR cycles using a constant-region primer together with the adapter attached to the V primers. TCRdb reworked the public reads: Q25 trimming with fastp, MiXCR clone assembly, productive beta chains retained. One record per CDR3 amino acid sequence lists the most common genes and DNA. Across this sample there are roughly 76,000 distinct CDR3 sequences, with 15% to 20% seen only once. The top ten clonotypes cover 5% to 7% of the sample. Explained via the paper, the time point label denotes: before trial treatment.

The source material was PBMCs, sampled before treatment. All receptors derive from a male donor with prostate cancer.

This clonotype was detected many times. The chain links TRBV20-1 to TRBJ2-2; 10 nucleotides line up with TRBD1. The V segment lost 6 bases and the J segment 5 bases; nucleotides outside the gene matches: 9. The CDR3 has 15 residues. Germline V gene lookup returns CDR1 DFQATT and CDR2 SNEGSKA (reference sequence). For the CDR3, the DNA is TGCAGTGCCCCCCGGACAGGGGGAGGGACCGGGGAGCTGTTTTTT. Its protein is CSAPRTGGGTGELFF.

The J gene is TRBJ2-3, the V gene TRBV20-1; 10 nucleotides agree with TRBD2. J gave up 4 bases and V 5 bases, and 6 bases lay outside the gene matches. This CDR3 has 14 residues. The V gene's germline CDR1 is DFQATT and CDR2 SNEGSKA (reference sequence). CDR3: CSALTSGLSDTQYF. For the CDR3, the DNA is TGCAGTGCTTTGACTAGCGGGCTATCAGATACGCAGTATTTT.

This chain links TRBV10-3 with TRBJ1-1; D remains unclear. From germline, CDR1 is ENHRY and CDR2 SYGVKD. The CDR3 sequence is 16 residues long. Trimming cost V 2 bases and J 1 base, with 14 bases left between them. The CDR3 here is CAISEIGSRSNTEAFF. CDR3 DNA: TGTGCCATCAGTGAGATCGGGTCTAGGTCGAACACTGAAGCTTTCTTT.

This clonotype appeared many times. The chain links TRBV6-6 to TRBJ2-1; 12 nucleotides match TRBD2. V was clipped by 5 bases and J by 10 bases; unmatched bases: 9. Germline CDR1 reads MNHNY; CDR2 reads SVGAGI (reference sequence). The CDR3 length is 15 residues. Here the CDR3 DNA reads TGTGCCAGCAGTGCTCTAGCGGGGGGGCCCCTCGAGCAGTTCTTC. It encodes CASSALAGGPLEQFF.

This clonotype was picked up many times. The gene calls are TRBV5-1 and TRBJ1-3; 7 positions agree with TRBD1. V shed 1 base and J 0 bases; nucleotides not matched to a gene: 1. This CDR3 spans 15 amino acids. CDR1 is SGHRS, CDR2 YFSETQ, per germline. CDR3 coding DNA: TGCGCCAGCAGCTTGACAGGGGACTCTGGAAACACCATATATTTT. The encoded protein is CASSLTGDSGNTIYF.

This clonotype was seen many times. The genes are TRBV5-1 and TRBJ2-2; perhaps TRBD2 as D (5 bases). CDR3 size: 16 residues. The germline V gene encodes CDR1 SGHRS and CDR2 YFSETQ. Trimming shortened V by 2 bases and J by 0 bases, and 11 bases separated the two germline ends. CDR3 sequence: CASSFEGGANTGELFF. The CDR3 bases are TGCGCCAGCAGCTTCGAAGGAGGCGCGAACACCGGGGAGCTGTTTTTT.

In regard to this clonotype: This likely came from a read error, as a far larger clone is one base away. CDR3 residues: CATFGGQGVEQFF. The CDR3 DNA follows: TGTGCCACCTTTGGGGGACAGGGAGTCGAGCAGTTCTTC. The V gene is TRBV28, the J gene TRBJ2-1; 9 bases are a match to TRBD1. The CDR3 runs 13 residues. Germline loops: CDR1 MDHEN, CDR2 SYDVKM. V lost 10 bases and J lost 10; bases outside the gene matches: 11.

This clonotype was seen ten or more times. The V call is TRBV6-2 or TRBV6-3, the J call TRBJ2-1; D unresolved. V was shortened by 5 bases and J by 4 bases, with 18 bases between the two germline ends. Germline V lookup: CDR1 MNHEY, CDR2 SVGEGT. This CDR3 comprises 16 residues. The CDR3 loop reads CASSEAPASAYNEQFF. The CDR3 coding sequence is TGTGCCAGCAGTGAAGCCCCAGCGAGTGCTTACAATGAGCAGTTCTTC.